This TCR beta chain was documented in a study of human T cells and chemical hapten exposure. The wider study: Skin on the upper inner arm, roughly 2 cm by roughly 2 cm in size, was sensitized with 2% DPC. Broader study findings: Having alopecia, donors may respond immunologically unlike healthy people.

The time point denotes: patch test 3, about 24 weeks after DPC sensitization. The sample's treatment: therapeutic diphenylcyclopropenone sensitization with weekly scalp DPC. The CDR3 is 15 residues long. Trimming removed 3 bases at V and 3 bases at J, with 12 bases between. In germline, CDR1 is SGHTA, CDR2 FQGNSA. A word on this clonotype: Its antigen is still unknown.

Original handling: Individual samples carried between 23,224 and 690,600 TCRs, with some 100,000 as the median. TCRdb redid the calling of the RACE reads with MiXCR, one entry per CDR3 protein. The V and J calls reflect TCRdb's pipeline rather than the authors' work. Here the sample spans roughly 200,000 distinct CDR3 sequences, under 25% being singletons. The sample was whole blood, taken in connection with sensitization to the hapten diphenylcyclopropenone (DPC). The chain employs TRBV7-2 and TRBJ2-1; possibly TRBD1 for D (7 bases). The clonotype was recovered from a woman in her thirties or forties with alopecia areata. Some clones in this sample may be carry-over from other donors' samples. The chain's CDR3 is CASSFGQGGYNEQFF. The DNA of the CDR3 is TGTGCCAGCAGCTTCGGGCAGGGGGGCTACAATGAGCAGTTCTTC.